These 3 T cell receptor beta chains originate from one sample sequenced in a study of blood T cell repertoires in COVID-19. Profiling relied on immunoSEQ multiplex PCR, and the TCRdb table lists in-frame clones only, not all of them. Among about 200,000 clones listed, roughly 90% were seen once. Sequenced material: PBMCs or T cells enriched from blood (not recorded which). These receptors were obtained from a woman aged 18-29 years who had recovered from COVID-19.

The chain has TRBV10-2 and TRBJ1-1; no definite D call. Trimming removed 3 bases at V and 2 bases at J, with 7 bases between. This CDR3 spans 13 amino acids. The germline gives CDR1 WSHSY, CDR2 SAAADI. The CDR3 coding sequence is TGCGCCAGCAGTGACAGGTCAAACACTGAAGCTTTCTTT. Protein sequence: CASSDRSNTEAFF.

The chain joins TRBV10-2 to TRBJ2-1; D ambiguous. This CDR3 has 14 residues. The germline V and J ends were trimmed by 2 bases and 7 bases, with 12 bases remaining between them. Germline CDR1 and CDR2: WSHSY and SAAADI. CDR3 DNA: TGCGCCAGCAGTGAGATGCAGGCGCGAAATGAGCAGTTCTTC. Its translation is CASSEMQARNEQFF.

The chain carries TRBV9 and TRBJ1-6; perhaps TRBD1 as D (5 bases). The CDR3 has 15 amino acids. Per germline, CDR1 SGDLS and CDR2 YYNGEE. The germline V and J ends were trimmed by 2 bases and 6 bases, with 12 bases remaining between them. This CDR3 is CASSVWDGGNSPLHF. CDR3 DNA sequence: TGTGCCAGCAGCGTGTGGGACGGGGGTAATTCACCCCTCCACTTT.